The sample holds a few counts of the clone carrying this T cell receptor beta chain. Its matching antigen is unknown. The entry originates in a study of blood T cells in healthy people across ages. General study results and limits: Nothing was known about donor CMV status, and this possibly confounded expanded clonotype changes.

The germline V gene has CDR1 SNHLY and CDR2 FYNNEI. The CDR3 runs to 15 residues. V dropped 1 base and J dropped 5 bases, with 14 bases sitting between them. Sample-barcoded 5' priming and a J-beta primer mix drove a second PCR of about 6 to 11 cycles. TCRdb fed the 5' RACE reads into MiXCR, producing one record per CDR3 protein. The table lists over 1,300,000 distinct CDR3 sequences, around 59% of them singletons. Healthy Russian Caucasian donors spanned ages about 6 to 90 years. Around 10 milliliters was the volume of peripheral blood drawn from each donor. The authors isolated at least 6.5 million PBMCs per sample.

This clonotype was sampled from a man younger than 35 in good health. Source material: blood. The chain couples TRBV2 to TRBJ1-2, with D uncertain. Written as DNA, the CDR3 is TGTGCCAGCAGTGAAGGGTACACCAGCACTTATGGCTACACCTTC. This gives the protein CASSEGYTSTYGYTF. The full variable domain, in which reference TRBV2 and TRBJ1-2 provide the parts outside the CDR3, is EPEVTQTPSHQVTQMGQEVILRCVPISNHLYFYWYRQILGQKVEFLVSFYNNEISEKSEIFDDQFSVERPDGSNFTLKIRSTKLEDSAMYFCASSEGYTSTYGYTFGSGTRLTVV.